One and the same sample provided the 32 T cell receptor beta chains below, sequenced in a study of CD8+ T cells in alopecia areata. RNA was extracted and reverse transcribed into cDNA as the sequencing template. Generated by immunoSEQ multiplex PCR, the TCRdb table keeps only in-frame clones and is missing some. The sample lists 150,000 or so clones; around 55% were seen once. Sample: CD4+ T cells sorted from blood. The receptors here all came from a human donor in good health.

The chain couples TRBV25-1 to TRBJ1-3; D is unclear. Trimming left V 8 bases short and J 0 bases short, with 5 bases between. CDR1 is MGHDK, CDR2 SYGVNS, per germline. The CDR3 is made up of 12 amino acids. This CDR3 reads CASATSGNTIYF. The CDR3 region has the DNA TGTGCCAGCGCCACCTCTGGAAACACCATATATTTT.

This clone was counted only a few times. V is TRBV30 and J is TRBJ1-3; a possible D gene is TRBD1 (5 bases). The CDR3 runs to 18 residues. The germline gives CDR1 GTSNPN, CDR2 SVGIG (reference sequence). V was shortened by 0 bases and J by 4 bases, with 22 bases between the two germline ends. This chain's CDR3 is CAWSVLGGLGRRGNTIYF. The DNA for the CDR3 is TGTGCCTGGAGTGTACTTGGCGGTTTGGGGCGAAGAGGAAACACCATATATTTT.

A few counts support this clone. V is TRBV5-6 and J is TRBJ1-2, with 7 bases lining up with TRBD1. Germline V lookup: CDR1 SGHDT, CDR2 YYEEEE. Germline trimming cut 3 bases from V and 10 bases from J; bases unmatched to any gene: 3. The CDR3 has 11 residues. The CDR3 bases are TGTGCCAGCAGCTCGGACAGGATCTACACCTTC. It is translated as CASSSDRIYTF.

This chain uses TRBV6-5 with TRBJ2-7; 7 bases align to TRBD2. J was trimmed by 3 bases and V by 5 bases; bases with no gene match: 10. The CDR3 totals 15 residues. Germline CDR1 is MNHEY and CDR2 is SVGAGI. CDR3 nucleotides: TGTGCCAGCAGTCCCCTCGGGGGGAGCGGCTACGAGCAGTACTTC. This sequence encodes CASSPLGGSGYEQYF.

This chain uses TRBV9 with TRBJ2-7; D is perhaps TRBD2 (6 bases). The CDR3 extends over 14 amino acids. Germline lookup yields CDR1 SGDLS and CDR2 YYNGEE. V was clipped by 0 bases and J by 0 bases, with 7 bases between them. The CDR3 spells CASSVGRDSYEQYF. CDR3 bases: TGTGCCAGCAGCGTAGGGCGGGACTCCTACGAGCAGTACTTC.

The chain links TRBV30 to TRBJ1-2, with D perhaps TRBD1 (6 bases). This CDR3 is 13 amino acids long. Trimming removed 4 bases from V and 3 bases from J, with 12 bases in between. CDR1 and CDR2 from the germline V gene are GTSNPN and SVGIG (reference sequence). CDR3: CAWTLGQYYGYTF. CDR3 nucleotide sequence: TGTGCCTGGACCCTTGGACAGTACTATGGCTACACCTTC.

This chain links TRBV2 with TRBJ2-7; D not resolved. Germline CDR1 SNHLY, CDR2 FYNNEI. The CDR3 sequence is 15 residues long. V lost 5 bases and J lost 1, with 15 bases in between. This CDR3 is CASSFKWTESYEQYF. Written as DNA, the CDR3 is TGTGCCAGCAGTTTCAAGTGGACGGAGTCCTACGAGCAGTACTTC.

The chain uses TRBV6-5 and TRBJ1-5; D is possibly TRBD1 (5 bases). The CDR3 length is 15 residues. Trimming pared 0 bases from V and 1 base from J, leaving 7 bases between. The germline gives CDR1 MNHEY, CDR2 SVGAGI. The CDR3, as DNA: TGTGCCAGCAGTTACTCAGGGACGAGCAATCAGCCCCAGCATTTT. Translation: CASSYSGTSNQPQHF.

The chain links TRBV2 to TRBJ2-7; 10 bases agree with TRBD2. This CDR3 is 16 amino acids long. Losses at the gene ends were 5 bases for V and 5 bases for J; bases not matched to a gene: 12. Germline V CDR1 and CDR2: SNHLY, FYNNEI. The CDR3, as DNA: TGTGCCAGCAGTACCTTAGCGGGAGGACCTCCGAACGAGCAGTACTTC. Translated, it gives CASSTLAGGPPNEQYF.

CDR3 sequence reads: CASRVGVRETQYF. CDR3 DNA: TGTGCCAGCAGGGTAGGGGTTCGGGAGACCCAGTACTTC. The chain carries TRBV6-5 and TRBJ2-5; weak D call: TRBD1 (5 bases). Germline loops: CDR1 MNHEY, CDR2 SVGAGI. The CDR3 has 13 amino acids. V lost 6 bases and J lost 5, with 13 bases in between.

This sequence joins TRBV2 and TRBJ1-5; D uncertain. Germline V gene sequence: CDR1 SNHLY, CDR2 FYNNEI. This CDR3 is 12 amino acids long. The ends were cut back, 2 bases at V and 6 bases at J, with 5 bases in the middle. The CDR3 coding sequence is TGTGCCAGCAGTGAACGGCTTCAGCCCCAGCATTTT. This translates into CASSERLQPQHF.

This clone has more than one count but fewer than ten. The rearrangement links TRBV2 to TRBJ2-7; TRBD1 aligns across 7 bases. The germline V gene has CDR1 SNHLY and CDR2 FYNNEI. V was clipped by 6 bases and J by 2 bases; unmatched bases: 1. This CDR3 is built from 12 residues. CDR3 residues: CASRGTAYEQYF. The CDR3 DNA reads as TGTGCCAGCAGAGGGACAGCCTACGAGCAGTACTTC. Full variable domain (outside the CDR3, taken from reference TRBV2 and TRBJ2-7): EPEVTQTPSHQVTQMGQEVILRCVPISNHLYFYWYRQILGQKVEFLVSFYNNEISEKSEIFDDQFSVERPDGSNFTLKIRSTKLEDSAMYFCASRGTAYEQYFGPGTRLTVT.

With respect to this clone: At one of its ends the junction is not consistent with the germline gene, which may arise from a read error. This chain uses TRBV7-6 with TRBJ2-2; 8 bases agree with TRBD2. CDR3 size: 15 residues. CDR1 and CDR2 from the germline V gene are SGHVS and FNYEAQ. CDR3 protein: CASSSGRGDTGELFF. The CDR3 nucleotides read TGTGCTAGCAGCTCAGGGCGGGGGGACACCGGGGAGCTGTTTTTT. The full variable domain, with the rest looked up from reference TRBV7-6 and TRBJ2-2, is GAGVSQSPRYKVTKRGQDVALRCDPISGHVSLYWYRQALGQGPEFLTYFNYEAQQDKSGLPNDRFSAERPEGSISTLTIQRTEQRDSAMYRCASSSGRGDTGELFFGEGSRLTVL.

This clone has more than one count but fewer than ten. The gene calls are TRBV10-3 and TRBJ2-2; D is possibly TRBD2 (5 bases). The CDR3 has 13 residues. V shed 4 bases and J shed 7 bases, with 10 bases lying between them. CDR1 and CDR2 (germline): ENHRY, SYGVKD. CDR3: CAISVSEGGELFF. The CDR3 DNA reads as TGTGCCATCAGTGTGTCAGAGGGCGGGGAGCTGTTTTTT.

The sample holds one count of this clone. An end of the junction differs from the germline gene, which may be a read error. The gene calls are TRBV7-9 and TRBJ1-2; D call uncertain. CDR1 is SEHNR, CDR2 FQNEAQ, per germline (reference sequence). This CDR3 comprises 8 residues. The CDR3 loop reads CASSPTGF. The CDR3 DNA reads as TGTGCCAGCAGCCCCACGGGTTTC.

V and J are TRBV18 and TRBJ2-5; no clear D. This CDR3 region has 14 residues. Trimming shortened V by 2 bases and J by 1 base, and 8 bases separated the two germline ends. Germline CDR1 is KGHSH and CDR2 is LQKENI. The CDR3 loop is CASSPTGSQETQYF. The CDR3 coding sequence is TGTGCCAGCTCACCAACCGGCAGCCAAGAGACCCAGTACTTC.

The V call is TRBV29-1, the J call TRBJ1-4; a possible D gene is TRBD1 (5 bases). CDR1 and CDR2 from the germline V gene are SQVTM and ANQGSEA. Trimming cost V 3 bases and J 5 bases, with 10 bases left between them. The CDR3 is 13 amino acids. The CDR3 loop reads CSVERGANEKLFF. The CDR3 coding sequence is TGCAGCGTTGAGAGAGGGGCCAATGAAAAACTGTTTTTT.

The CDR3 loop is CASSPRGIGANQPQHF. Here the CDR3 DNA reads TGCGCCAGCTCCCCCCGGGGGATCGGTGCCAATCAGCCCCAGCATTTT. V gene TRBV4-1 combines with J gene TRBJ1-5; D may be TRBD1 (5 bases). The length of the CDR3 is 16 residues. V was clipped by 8 bases and J by 3 bases, with 20 bases between them. The germline V gene has CDR1 MGHRA and CDR2 YSYEKL.

The chain combines TRBV19 with TRBJ2-5, with D perhaps matching TRBD1 (6 bases). Germline V gene lookup returns CDR1 LNHDA and CDR2 SQIVND (reference sequence). The CDR3 extends over 13 amino acids. Trimming shortened V by 7 bases and J by 5 bases, and 14 bases separated the two germline ends. CDR3 sequence (DNA): TGTGCCAGTAATCAGGGGAACGTGGAGACCCAGTACTTC. Protein: CASNQGNVETQYF.

This clone occurred a few times. This chain connects TRBV4-2 to TRBJ2-3; possible D gene TRBD1, 5 bases. The germline V gene encodes CDR1 LGHNA and CDR2 YNFKEQ. V was shortened by 6 bases and J by 5 bases, with 12 bases between the two germline ends. The CDR3 is 13 amino acids. The CDR3 DNA is TGTGCCAGCAGGGATATAGGGGAAGATACGCAGTATTTT. Translating it yields CASRDIGEDTQYF.

Points on this clone: This sample includes further DNA sequences coding for the same CDR3. The rearrangement joins TRBV29-1 to TRBJ2-7; a possible D gene is TRBD1 (5 bases). Trimming removed 3 bases at V and 2 bases at J, with 8 bases between. The CDR3 has 12 amino acids. Germline CDR1 is SQVTM and CDR2 is ANQGSEA. CDR3 sequence (DNA): TGCAGCGTTGAGGGGCAGACCTACGAGCAGTACTTC. It yields the protein CSVEGQTYEQYF.

The gene calls are TRBV7-9 and TRBJ2-4; 7 bases are shared with TRBD2. The CDR3 loop spans 17 amino acids. Per the germline V gene, CDR1 is SEHNR and CDR2 is FQNEAQ (reference sequence). V was pared by 4 bases and J by 0 bases, with 9 bases of the junction left unmatched. The CDR3 spells CASSSGEGSLAKNIQYF. CDR3 nucleotide sequence: TGTGCCAGCAGCTCGGGGGAGGGCAGTTTAGCCAAAAACATTCAGTACTTC.

The rearrangement joins TRBV28 to TRBJ2-5; 8 nucleotides line up with TRBD2. The junction had 5 bases not matched to a gene; V was cut back by 4 bases and J by 4 bases. In germline, CDR1 is MDHEN, CDR2 SYDVKM. The CDR3 sequence is 14 residues long. The CDR3 nucleotides are TGTGCCAGCAGTTACCCGACTAGCGCAGAGACCCAGTACTTC. It specifies CASSYPTSAETQYF.

This clone was found a few times. V is TRBV7-2 and J is TRBJ2-1; tentative D call: TRBD2 (5 bases). Germline values: CDR1 SGHTA, CDR2 FQGNSA. This CDR3 has 13 residues. Trimming stripped 5 bases from V and 5 bases from J, with 10 bases between. DNA for the CDR3: TGTGCCAGCAGCAGCCGGGGTAACAATGAGCAGTTCTTC. Protein product: CASSSRGNNEQFF.

This rearrangement joins TRBV4-1 to TRBJ2-4; 8 bases match TRBD1. The V gene end was trimmed by 4 bases and the J gene end by 0 bases; junction bases not matched to a gene: 14. Germline V CDR1 and CDR2: MGHRA, YSYEKL. CDR3 length: 19 amino acids. CDR3 in amino acids: CASSPYGTGAAGAKNIQYF. The CDR3 DNA sequence: TGCGCCAGCAGCCCCTACGGGACAGGAGCGGCGGGAGCCAAAAACATTCAGTACTTC.

The gene calls are TRBV14 and TRBJ2-1; 8 bases are shared with TRBD1. The ends lost 4 bases at V and 6 bases at J; junction bases unmatched: 11. The CDR3 consists of 16 residues. The germline V gene has CDR1 SGHDN and CDR2 FVKESK. Written as DNA, the CDR3 is TGTGCCAGCAGCCCCTATGGACAGGGTGAGGGCAATGAGCAGTTCTTC. Translation gives CASSPYGQGEGNEQFF.

V usage is TRBV29-1 and J usage is TRBJ1-1; D unresolved. Germline V gene data show CDR1 as SQVTM and CDR2 as ANQGSEA. The V end was cut by 8 bases, the J end by 4 bases, with 8 bases between. The CDR3 consists of 10 residues. CDR3 loop: CSTVGTEAFF. CDR3 nucleotides: TGCAGCACTGTTGGCACTGAAGCTTTCTTT.

This clone showed up just once. The chain employs TRBV29-1 and TRBJ2-7; D possibly corresponds to TRBD1 (6 bases). This CDR3 contains 14 residues. Germline values: CDR1 SQVTM, CDR2 ANQGSEA. V was cut by 3 bases and J by 6 bases, with 18 bases left in between. CDR3 bases: TGCAGCGTTGATTCCCCGAACAGGGCGCGCGAGCAGTACTTC. Translating gives CSVDSPNRAREQYF.

The CDR3 DNA follows: TGTGCCAGCAGCAAAGTTACTTCAAGGGTTGCAGATACGCAGTATTTT. This sequence encodes CASSKVTSRVADTQYF. The rearrangement joins TRBV5-6 to TRBJ2-3; D uncertain. V was trimmed by 4 bases and J by 4 bases, leaving 19 bases between them. The CDR3 totals 16 residues. The germline gives CDR1 SGHDT, CDR2 YYEEEE.

The table lists this clone with a few counts. The V and J genes are TRBV5-1 and TRBJ2-1; 10 bases line up with TRBD2. V gave up 7 bases and J gave up 7 bases; unmatched junction bases: 14. Germline assignment: CDR1 SGHRS and CDR2 YFSETQ. The CDR3 runs to 16 residues. The chain's CDR3 is CASHHSPSGSGNEQFF. The CDR3 DNA is TGCGCCAGCCACCACTCGCCTAGCGGGAGTGGTAATGAGCAGTTCTTC.

The chain has TRBV12-5 and TRBJ1-5, with 9 nucleotides matching TRBD1. Germline CDR1 reads LGHNT; CDR2 reads FRNRAP. CDR3 length: 16 residues. The junction had 6 bases not matched to a gene; V was cut back by 2 bases and J by 4 bases. The CDR3 loop is CASGLPNRGQNQPQHF. In nucleotides, the CDR3 is TGTGCTAGTGGTTTGCCGAACAGGGGGCAAAATCAGCCCCAGCATTTT.

This sequence joins TRBV29-1 and TRBJ2-2, with D possibly matching TRBD2 (6 bases). V was clipped by 7 bases and J by 9 bases, with 12 bases between them. The CDR3 spans 11 residues. Germline CDR1 is SQVTM and CDR2 is ANQGSEA. The chain's CDR3 is CSAGGFRELFF. CDR3 DNA sequence: TGCAGCGCCGGGGGATTTAGGGAGCTGTTTTTT.